Presented here are 21 T cell receptor beta chains from one specimen sequenced in a study of control samples from healthy donors and cancer patients (dated by TCRdb to between 2020 and 2021). The library was generated by the immunoSEQ multiplex PCR assay. TCRdb took this table from immuneACCESS and kept in-frame rearrangements with V and J called. Such tables lack part of the clones; where checked against another copy, unresolved V genes explain under half of the gap, and the rest is unexplained. The sample contains more than 60,000 clones, under 90% of them found a single time. Clones ranked in the top ten supply roughly a tenth of the sample. What was sequenced was PBMCs. Every receptor here comes from a woman in her 50s with colorectal cancer.

DNA for the CDR3: TGCGCCAGCAGTCAATATGGCAGGACCATTTCCTATAATTCACCCCTCCACTTT. The encoded protein is CASSQYGRTISYNSPLHF. The chain uses TRBV23-1 and TRBJ1-6; D is ambiguous. TRBV23-1 is assigned to the ORF class and has an uncertain function. Trimming stripped 1 base from V and 1 base from J, with 14 bases between. CDR3 length: 18 residues.

J is TRBJ1-2 and V is TRBV29-1, with 9 bases matching TRBD1. Unmatched junction bases numbered 10, after V lost 3 bases and J lost 8 bases. There are 14 residues in the CDR3. CDR1 is SQVTM and CDR2 is ANQGSEA in the germline V gene. The CDR3 is CSVDQGQGVGGYTF. For the CDR3, the DNA is TGCAGCGTTGACCAGGGACAGGGAGTGGGGGGCTACACCTTC. The variable domain in full, completed from reference TRBV29-1 and TRBJ1-2, reads SAVISQKPSRDICQRGTSLTIQCQVDSQVTMMFWYRQQPGQSLTLIATANQGSEATYESGFVIDKFPISRPNLTFSTLTVSNMSPEDSSIYLCSVDQGQGVGGYTFGSGTRLTVV.

CDR3 residues: CASSIPGQGVEKLFF. In DNA, the CDR3 is TGTGCCAGTAGTATTCCGGGACAGGGCGTTGAAAAACTGTTTTTT. This chain joins TRBV19 and TRBJ1-4; 9 bases line up with TRBD1. The CDR3 totals 15 residues. Per the germline V gene, CDR1 is LNHDA and CDR2 is SQIVND (reference sequence). The junction had 6 bases not matched to a gene; V was cut back by 3 bases and J by 7 bases.

The rearrangement joins TRBV7-9 to TRBJ2-5; D is undetermined. CDR3 length: 15 amino acids. Germline V CDR1 and CDR2: SEHNR, FQNEAQ (reference sequence). The ends were cut back, 2 bases at V and 1 base at J, with 11 bases in the middle. CDR3 amino acids: CASSLRFGIQETQYF. The DNA of the CDR3 is TGTGCCAGCAGCTTACGTTTTGGGATCCAAGAGACCCAGTACTTC.

The chain combines TRBV18 with TRBJ2-2; perhaps D is TRBD1 or TRBD2 (6 bases each). The germline gives CDR1 KGHSH, CDR2 LQKENI. Trimming took 3 bases from V and 6 from J, leaving 17 bases between them. This CDR3 spans 16 amino acids. Here the CDR3 DNA reads TGTGCCAGCTCACCGGGGACACTCGGACTATCCGGGGAGCTGTTTTTT. This encodes CASSPGTLGLSGELFF.

CDR3 in DNA: TGTGCCAGCAGCCAAGTGGGACTAGCGGGGGGGTCTCGCGGGGAGCTGTTTTTT. Protein sequence: CASSQVGLAGGSRGELFF. This sequence joins TRBV3-1 (or the pseudogene TRBV3-2) and TRBJ2-2; TRBD2 matches at 16 bases. CDR1 and CDR2 from the germline V gene are LGHDT and YNNKEL (reference sequence). V dropped 1 base and J dropped 7; count of bases not matched to a gene: 6. This CDR3 spans 18 amino acids.

The rearrangement links TRBV4-1 to TRBJ2-2; tentative D call: TRBD1 (5 bases). Germline-derived CDR1 and CDR2 are MGHRA and YSYEKL. Trimming removed 5 bases at V and 7 bases at J, with 8 bases between. There are 12 residues in the CDR3. The DNA for the CDR3 is TGCGCCAGCAGCTCCGACAGCGGGGAGCTGTTTTTT. Its translation is CASSSDSGELFF.

The rearrangement links TRBV5-1 to TRBJ2-3; 9 bases agree with TRBD2. After removal of 3 bases from V and 4 bases from J, the junction contained 6 bases not matched to a gene. The CDR3 spans 15 residues. Germline lookup yields CDR1 SGHRS and CDR2 YFSETQ. The CDR3 nucleotides read TGCGCCAGCAGCTCCCGCGGGGGGGCGGCAGATACGCAGTATTTT. The encoded protein is CASSSRGGAADTQYF. The entire variable domain, with the rest obtained from reference TRBV5-1 and TRBJ2-3, is as follows: KAGVTQTPRYLIKTRGQQVTLSCSPISGHRSVSWYQQTPGQGLQFLFEYFSETQRNKGNFPGRFSGRQFSNSRSEMNVSTLELGDSALYLCASSSRGGAADTQYFGPGTRLTVL.

Here the CDR3 reads CASSRDPDFNSPLHF. CDR3 bases: TGTGCCAGCAGCCGGGACCCCGATTTTAATTCACCCCTCCACTTT. This sequence joins TRBV9 and TRBJ1-6; possible D gene TRBD1, 5 bases. This CDR3 spans 15 amino acids. V was cut by 4 bases and J by 6 bases, with 14 bases left in between. Germline loops: CDR1 SGDLS, CDR2 YYNGEE.

The V call is TRBV2, the J call TRBJ1-1, with D unclear. Trimming removed 6 bases from V and 2 bases from J, with 10 bases in between. The CDR3 sequence is 13 residues long. Germline V gene data show CDR1 as SNHLY and CDR2 as FYNNEI. CDR3 nucleotides: TGTGCCAGCAGGGCGGACGGCAACACTGAAGCTTTCTTT. Protein product: CASRADGNTEAFF.

J is TRBJ2-3 and V is TRBV10-3, with 9 bases fitting TRBD2. The CDR3 covers 17 residues. With 4 bases clipped from V and 5 bases from J, the junction kept 13 bases outside the gene matches. The germline gives CDR1 ENHRY, CDR2 SYGVKD. The CDR3 DNA is TGTGCCATCAGTGTAATGCTAGCGGGGCGACCGGGAGATACGCAGTATTTT. Translation: CAISVMLAGRPGDTQYF.

V is TRBV3-1 (or the pseudogene TRBV3-2) and J is TRBJ1-5; unclear D gene. With 4 bases removed from V and 0 bases from J, the gap between germline ends came to 16 bases. The CDR3 totals 17 residues. Germline V gene data show CDR1 as LGHDT and CDR2 as YNNKEL (reference sequence). The chain's CDR3 is CASSPSFSSDSNQPQHF. CDR3 DNA: TGTGCCAGCAGCCCCTCCTTCTCCAGTGATAGCAATCAGCCCCAGCATTTT.

This sequence joins TRBV5-1 and TRBJ1-4; D not certain. The CDR3 is 14 amino acids. V was shortened by 0 bases and J by 3 bases, with 6 bases between the two germline ends. CDR1 SGHRS and CDR2 YFSETQ come from the germline V gene. CDR3 DNA sequence: TGCGCCAGCAGCTTGGGTCGTTCTAATGAAAAACTGTTTTTT. Translated, it gives CASSLGRSNEKLFF. Combining the CDR3 with reference TRBV5-1 and TRBJ1-4 gives the whole variable domain KAGVTQTPRYLIKTRGQQVTLSCSPISGHRSVSWYQQTPGQGLQFLFEYFSETQRNKGNFPGRFSGRQFSNSRSEMNVSTLELGDSALYLCASSLGRSNEKLFFGSGTQLSVL.

This clone was picked up a small number of times. This sequence joins TRBV7-3 and TRBJ2-2; possible D gene TRBD2, 5 bases. The germline gives CDR1 SGHTA, CDR2 FQGTGA. Trimming pared 2 bases from V and 2 bases from J, leaving 6 bases between. This CDR3 contains 14 residues. CDR3 loop: CASSLEGNTGELFF. CDR3 nucleotides: TGTGCCAGCAGCTTAGAGGGAAACACCGGGGAGCTGTTTTTT. The variable domain in full, completed from reference TRBV7-3 and TRBJ2-2, reads GAGVSQTPSNKVTEKGKYVELRCDPISGHTALYWYRQSLGQGPEFLIYFQGTGAADDSGLPNDRFFAVRPEGSVSTLKIQRTERGDSAVYLCASSLEGNTGELFFGEGSRLTVL.

This chain joins TRBV7-6 and TRBJ1-6, with D possibly being TRBD1 (6 bases). The V end lost 5 bases, the J end lost 13 bases, and 15 bases lay between the germline ends. Per germline, CDR1 SGHVS and CDR2 FNYEAQ. The CDR3 extends over 13 amino acids. CDR3 DNA: TGTGCCAGCAGCCATAATACAGGGAGGCCCCTCCACTTT. Translation gives CASSHNTGRPLHF.

The chain has TRBV24-1 and TRBJ1-5; tentative D call: TRBD1 (6 bases). Germline CDR1 reads KGHDR; CDR2 reads SFDVKD. Trimming removed 2 bases at V and 5 bases at J, with 9 bases between. The CDR3 is 14 residues long. The CDR3 DNA is TGTGCCACCAGTGATTGGGACAATTATCAGCCCCAGCATTTT. Amino acids: CATSDWDNYQPQHF.

In the case of this clone: Other DNA sequences in the same sample also yield this CDR3. This chain uses TRBV20-1 with TRBJ1-1; D may be TRBD1 (5 bases). Per the germline V gene, CDR1 is DFQATT and CDR2 is SNEGSKA (reference sequence). The CDR3 runs to 11 residues. V was shortened by 5 bases and J by 3 bases, with 7 bases between the two germline ends. CDR3 nucleotide sequence: TGCAGTGCTCGGGACTACACTGAAGCTTTCTTT. It is translated as CSARDYTEAFF.

V gene TRBV2 combines with J gene TRBJ2-7, with D possibly TRBD1 on 6 matching bases. This CDR3 has 14 amino acids. V lost 3 bases, J lost 6 bases, and 15 bases lay in between. CDR1 and CDR2 from the germline V gene are SNHLY and FYNNEI. The CDR3 sequence is CASSERQGIVEQYV. The DNA for the CDR3 is TGTGCCAGCAGTGAGCGGCAGGGGATAGTCGAGCAGTACGTC.

The V call is TRBV19, the J call TRBJ2-1, with 11 bases lining up with TRBD2. The CDR3 consists of 15 residues. CDR1 and CDR2 (germline): LNHDA, SQIVND (reference sequence). After removal of 3 bases from V and 7 bases from J, the junction contained 5 bases not matched to a gene. CDR3: CASSIVSGGANEQFF. Here the CDR3 DNA reads TGTGCCAGTAGTATCGTTAGCGGGGGGGCTAATGAGCAGTTCTTC.

The rearrangement uses TRBV6-5 and TRBJ1-5; D unresolved. Germline V gives CDR1 MNHEY, CDR2 SVGAGI. There are 12 residues in the CDR3. The ends were cut back, 7 bases at V and 4 bases at J, with 8 bases in the middle. The CDR3: CASNYGNQPQHF. CDR3 nucleotides: TGTGCCAGCAACTACGGGAATCAGCCCCAGCATTTT.

The genes are TRBV27 and TRBJ2-1; D perhaps matches TRBD1 (5 bases). V gave up 5 bases and J gave up 8 bases, with 16 bases separating them. CDR1 is MNHEY and CDR2 is SMNVEV in the germline V gene (reference sequence). This CDR3 has 14 amino acids. The CDR3 here is CASSVRTTGDEQFF. The CDR3 DNA reads TGTGCCAGCAGTGTCCGGACAACAGGCGATGAGCAGTTCTTC.